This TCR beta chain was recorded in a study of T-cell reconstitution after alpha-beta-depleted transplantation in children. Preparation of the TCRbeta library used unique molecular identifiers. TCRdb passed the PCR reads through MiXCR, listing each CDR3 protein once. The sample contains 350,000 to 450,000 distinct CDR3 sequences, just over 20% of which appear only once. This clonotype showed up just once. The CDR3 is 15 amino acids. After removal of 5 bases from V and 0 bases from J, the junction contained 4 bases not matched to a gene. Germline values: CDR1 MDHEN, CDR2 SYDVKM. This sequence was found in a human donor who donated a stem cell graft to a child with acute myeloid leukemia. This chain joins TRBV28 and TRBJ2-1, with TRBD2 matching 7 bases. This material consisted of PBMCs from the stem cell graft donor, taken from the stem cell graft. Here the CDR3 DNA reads TGTGCCAGCAGTAAAGCGGGGCACTCCTACAATGAGCAGTTCTTC. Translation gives CASSKAGHSYNEQFF.